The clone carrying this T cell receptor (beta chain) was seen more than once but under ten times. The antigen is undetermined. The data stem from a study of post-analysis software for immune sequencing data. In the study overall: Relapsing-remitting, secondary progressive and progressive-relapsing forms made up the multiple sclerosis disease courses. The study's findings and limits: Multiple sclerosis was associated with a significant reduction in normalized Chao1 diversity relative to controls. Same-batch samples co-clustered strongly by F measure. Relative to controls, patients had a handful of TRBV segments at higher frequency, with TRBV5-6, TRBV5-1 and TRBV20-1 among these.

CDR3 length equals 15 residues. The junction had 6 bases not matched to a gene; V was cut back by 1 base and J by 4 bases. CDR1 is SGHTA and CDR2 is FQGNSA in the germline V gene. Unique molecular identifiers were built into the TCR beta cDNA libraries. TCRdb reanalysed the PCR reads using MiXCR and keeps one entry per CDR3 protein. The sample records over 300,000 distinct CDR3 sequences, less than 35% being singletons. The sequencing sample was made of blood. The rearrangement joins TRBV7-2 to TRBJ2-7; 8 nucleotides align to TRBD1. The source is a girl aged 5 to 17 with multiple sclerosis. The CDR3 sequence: CASSLGPGGTYEQYF. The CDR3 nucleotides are TGTGCCAGCAGCTTAGGTCCAGGGGGCACTTACGAGCAGTACTTC.